Shown below are 27 T cell receptor beta chains from a single sample sequenced in a study of cytomegalovirus exposure and HLA in healthy donors. The PCR was carried out with 60 Vbeta primers and 13 Jbeta primers. The repertoire was sequenced with immunoSEQ multiplex PCR; TCRdb's copy has only in-frame clones and lacks some. The sample shows around 200,000 clones, about 85% of them seen only once. Sample: PBMCs. The receptors derive from a man over 45 in good health and CMV-seronegative.

This clone was counted only a few times. V gene TRBV7-3 combines with J gene TRBJ2-1, with D possibly TRBD2 on 7 matching bases. CDR1 is SGHTA, CDR2 FQGTGA, per germline. This CDR3 comprises 13 residues. Trimming cost V 5 bases and J 4 bases, with 9 bases left between them. The CDR3 region is CASSGGAYNEQFF. The CDR3 DNA sequence: TGTGCCAGCAGCGGGGGGGCATACAATGAGCAGTTCTTC.

This chain connects TRBV29-1 to TRBJ1-3; no reliable D call. The CDR3 is 12 residues long. CDR1 SQVTM and CDR2 ANQGSEA come from the germline V gene. The CDR3 region is CTVQDTGNTIYF. For the CDR3, the DNA is TGCACCGTCCAGGATACTGGAAACACCATATATTTT. Full variable domain (rest looked up from reference TRBV29-1 and TRBJ1-3): SAVISQKPSRDICQRGTSLTIQCQVDSQVTMMFWYRQQPGQSLTLIATANQGSEATYESGFVIDKFPISRPNLTFSTLTVSNMSPEDSSIYLCTVQDTGNTIYFGEGSWLTVV.

The gene calls are TRBV29-1 and TRBJ1-1, with D uncertain. This CDR3 region has 15 residues. Trimming cost V 7 bases and J 1 base, with 19 bases left between them. Per germline, CDR1 SQVTM and CDR2 ANQGSEA. The CDR3 DNA is TGCAGCGCCGCTGGGCTTATTATACCGAACACTGAAGCTTTCTTT. Residues: CSAAGLIIPNTEAFF.

This chain joins TRBV5-4 and TRBJ2-7; maybe TRBD1 (6 bases). The CDR3 loop spans 14 amino acids. Trimming removed 5 bases from V and 2 bases from J, with 14 bases in between. Germline CDR1 SGHNT, CDR2 YYREEE (reference sequence). The CDR3 DNA follows: TGTGCCAGCAGTTCCTTGGGGGCGACCTACGAGCAGTACTTC. It specifies CASSSLGATYEQYF.

The V gene is TRBV7-2, the J gene TRBJ2-1; 10 positions match TRBD2. The CDR3 runs to 15 residues. Germline trimming cut 5 bases from V and 6 bases from J; bases unmatched to any gene: 7. Germline loops: CDR1 SGHTA, CDR2 FQGNSA. CDR3 region: CASSTSGGAFNEQFF. CDR3 DNA sequence: TGTGCCAGCAGCACGAGCGGGGGGGCCTTCAATGAGCAGTTCTTC.

This chain uses TRBV18 with TRBJ1-6; 8 bases line up with TRBD1. Germline values: CDR1 KGHSH, CDR2 LQKENI. V lost 3 bases to trimming and J lost 8 bases; unmatched junction nucleotides: 6. The length of the CDR3 is 15 residues. CDR3 sequence (DNA): TGTGCCAGCTCACCGACGGGACAGGTCCATTCACCCCTCCACTTT. Amino acid sequence: CASSPTGQVHSPLHF.

The chain is built from TRBV2 and TRBJ2-1, with D possibly being TRBD1 (6 bases). V lost 5 bases, J lost 7 bases, and 15 bases lay in between. This CDR3 has 14 amino acids. Germline-derived CDR1 and CDR2 are SNHLY and FYNNEI. The CDR3 sequence is CASSLMGARNEQFF. As DNA, the CDR3 is TGTGCCAGCAGTCTAATGGGGGCAAGGAATGAGCAGTTCTTC.

This chain joins TRBV18 and TRBJ1-5, with D possibly being TRBD1 (5 bases). V was shortened by 5 bases and J by 2 bases, with 16 bases between the two germline ends. The CDR3 contains 16 residues. The germline V gene has CDR1 KGHSH and CDR2 LQKENI. CDR3 DNA: TGTGCCAGCTCAGGAGATCAGGGTTTTGGCAATCAGCCCCAGCATTTT. It specifies CASSGDQGFGNQPQHF.

Concerning this clone: One end of the junction varies from germline; a read error may be responsible. The chain uses TRBV7-2 and TRBJ2-7; possible D gene TRBD2, 7 bases. The length of the CDR3 is 15 residues. Germline V CDR1 and CDR2: SGHTA, FQGNSA. This CDR3 is CASNLQGGAFYEQYF. The CDR3 DNA sequence: TGTGCCAGCAACTTACAAGGGGGGGCTTTCTACGAGCAGTACTTC. Complete variable domain (other parts from reference TRBV7-2 and TRBJ2-7): GAGVSQSPSNKVTEKGKDVELRCDPISGHTALYWYRQSLGQGLEFLIYFQGNSAPDKSGLPSDRFSAERTGGSVSTLTIQRTQQEDSAVYLCASNLQGGAFYEQYFGPGTRLTVT.

This clone was counted a few times. The chain has TRBV7-9 and TRBJ1-1; D is ambiguous. The CDR3 is 15 amino acids. V lost 1 base, J lost 1 base, and 10 bases lay in between. The germline CDR1 and CDR2 sequences are SEHNR and FQNEAQ (reference sequence). CDR3 sequence (DNA): TGTGCCAGCAGCTTAGGAGGGTTCAGGAACACTGAAGCTTTCTTT. Amino acid sequence: CASSLGGFRNTEAFF.

V usage is TRBV6-5 and J usage is TRBJ1-5; tentatively, D is TRBD1 (6 bases). The CDR3 consists of 14 residues. Germline V gives CDR1 MNHEY, CDR2 SVGAGI. Trimming removed 4 bases from V and 5 bases from J, with 12 bases in between. The CDR3 protein is CASSFLGGDQPQHF. Written as DNA, the CDR3 is TGTGCCAGCAGTTTCCTAGGGGGGGATCAGCCCCAGCATTTT.

The chain links TRBV11-2 to TRBJ2-2; 10 bases fit TRBD2. Germline CDR1 SGHAT, CDR2 FQNNGV. CDR3 size: 16 residues. V trimming: 3 bases; J trimming: 6 bases; junction bases outside the gene matches: 7. The CDR3 DNA reads TGTGCCAGCAGCTTCTTAGCGGGGGGAGTATCCGGGGAGCTGTTTTTT. Its translation: CASSFLAGGVSGELFF.

Comment on this clone: Other DNA sequences in this specimen translate into the identical CDR3. V and J are TRBV4-1 and TRBJ1-6; D gene ambiguous. CDR1 MGHRA and CDR2 YSYEKL come from the germline V gene. This CDR3 has 15 amino acids. V dropped 0 bases and J dropped 6 bases, with 9 bases sitting between them. This chain's CDR3 is CASSQEDLPNSPLHF. As DNA, the CDR3 is TGCGCCAGCAGCCAAGAAGACTTACCTAATTCACCCCTCCACTTT.

V usage is TRBV5-4 and J usage is TRBJ1-1; weak D call: TRBD1 (5 bases). Trimming took off 5 bases at V and 0 bases at J, with 14 bases between the two ends. The CDR3 totals 15 residues. Germline CDR1 SGHNT, CDR2 YYREEE (reference sequence). The CDR3 DNA reads as TGTGCCAGCAGTGATGGAGGGGCCATGAACACTGAAGCTTTCTTT. It codes for CASSDGGAMNTEAFF.

V gene TRBV19 combines with J gene TRBJ1-3; D gene unclear. The germline gives CDR1 LNHDA, CDR2 SQIVND (reference sequence). The CDR3 runs 13 residues. Deletions cut 6 bases from V and 0 bases from J, with 6 bases between. As DNA, the CDR3 is TGTGCCAGTAGAACCAGCTCTGGAAACACCATATATTTT. This translates into CASRTSSGNTIYF.

This clone was recorded only once. The V gene is TRBV4-1, the J gene TRBJ1-4, with unresolved D. Germline V gene lookup returns CDR1 MGHRA and CDR2 YSYEKL. Trimming cost V 3 bases and J 7 bases, with 6 bases left between them. The CDR3 runs 12 residues. The CDR3 DNA is TGCGCCAGCAGCCACTTCCCTGAAAAACTGTTTTTT. Residues: CASSHFPEKLFF.

The chain combines TRBV4-3 with TRBJ1-5; no definite D call. Germline CDR1 is LGHNA and CDR2 is YSLEER. This CDR3 has 13 amino acids. V was shortened by 3 bases and J by 3 bases, with 6 bases between the two germline ends. CDR3 sequence reads: CASSQEDNQPQHF. For the CDR3, the DNA is TGCGCCAGCAGCCAGGAGGACAATCAGCCCCAGCATTTT.

This chain links TRBV19 with TRBJ1-5; 9 bases are a match to TRBD1. This CDR3 is 14 amino acids long. Germline V gene lookup returns CDR1 LNHDA and CDR2 SQIVND (reference sequence). After removal of 9 bases from V and 6 bases from J, the junction contained 9 bases not matched to a gene. This CDR3 reads CASWGQGSSQPQHF. CDR3 in DNA: TGTGCCAGCTGGGGACAGGGATCCTCTCAGCCCCAGCATTTT.

The chain recombines TRBV2 with TRBJ1-1, with 7 bases identical to TRBD1. The CDR3 is 13 amino acids. Germline loops: CDR1 SNHLY, CDR2 FYNNEI. The V segment lost 8 bases and the J segment 2 bases; nucleotides outside the gene matches: 5. The CDR3 here is CASQTGPNTEAFF. CDR3 nucleotides: TGTGCCAGCCAGACAGGGCCCAACACTGAAGCTTTCTTT. The full variable domain, completed using reference TRBV2 and TRBJ1-1, is EPEVTQTPSHQVTQMGQEVILRCVPISNHLYFYWYRQILGQKVEFLVSFYNNEISEKSEIFDDQFSVERPDGSNFTLKIRSTKLEDSAMYFCASQTGPNTEAFFGQGTRLTVV.

This chain joins TRBV6-5 and TRBJ2-7, with 11 bases fitting TRBD1. The trim removed 6 bases at V and 4 bases at J, leaving 5 bases unmatched. This CDR3 is built from 14 residues. Germline lookup yields CDR1 MNHEY and CDR2 SVGAGI. The CDR3 sequence is CASRRGDRGYEQYF. CDR3 DNA sequence: TGTGCCAGCAGAAGGGGGGACAGGGGGTACGAGCAGTACTTC.

V gene TRBV11-2 combines with J gene TRBJ2-5, with D perhaps TRBD1 (5 bases). CDR3 size: 15 residues. CDR1 and CDR2 from the germline V gene are SGHAT and FQNNGV. Deletions cut 1 base from V and 7 bases from J, with 16 bases between. This CDR3 reads CASSLAGKGFGTQYF. DNA of the CDR3: TGTGCCAGCAGCTTAGCAGGGAAAGGGTTTGGGACCCAGTACTTC. Complete variable domain (other parts from reference TRBV11-2 and TRBJ2-5): EAGVAQSPRYKIIEKRQSVAFWCNPISGHATLYWYQQILGQGPKLLIQFQNNGVVDDSQLPKDRFSAERLKGVDSTLKIQPAKLEDSAVYLCASSLAGKGFGTQYFGPGTRLLVL.

This rearrangement joins TRBV7-9 to TRBJ1-4; maybe TRBD1 (6 bases). The CDR3 contains 15 residues. Trimming cost V 8 bases and J 3 bases, with 16 bases left between them. Germline CDR1 is SEHNR and CDR2 is FQNEAQ (reference sequence). The CDR3 bases are TGTGCCAGCCAGAGGCGACAGGCACCTAATGAAAAACTGTTTTTT. As protein: CASQRRQAPNEKLFF.

The chain recombines TRBV2 with TRBJ2-6; D is perhaps TRBD2 (5 bases). Trimming removed 8 bases from V and 6 bases from J, with 17 bases in between. The CDR3 has 15 residues. Germline assignment: CDR1 SNHLY and CDR2 FYNNEI. CDR3 amino acids: CASARGGLEANVLTF. The CDR3 nucleotides are TGTGCCAGCGCCCGGGGTGGTCTGGAGGCCAACGTCCTGACTTTC. The full variable domain, completed using reference TRBV2 and TRBJ2-6, is EPEVTQTPSHQVTQMGQEVILRCVPISNHLYFYWYRQILGQKVEFLVSFYNNEISEKSEIFDDQFSVERPDGSNFTLKIRSTKLEDSAMYFCASARGGLEANVLTFGAGSRLTVL.

V usage is TRBV27 and J usage is TRBJ2-3; D is uncertain. Trimming took off 0 bases at V and 0 bases at J, with 10 bases between the two ends. Germline values: CDR1 MNHEY, CDR2 SMNVEV (reference sequence). The CDR3 spans 16 residues. CDR3 nucleotide sequence: TGTGCCAGCAGTTTATCGAACAGACCTAGCACAGATACGCAGTATTTT. Its protein is CASSLSNRPSTDTQYF.

Worth noting for this clone: Other DNA variants within this sample encode the same CDR3. The V gene is TRBV29-1, the J gene TRBJ1-1, with unresolved D. Germline CDR1 is SQVTM and CDR2 is ANQGSEA. This CDR3 spans 10 amino acids. The V end lost 6 bases, the J end lost 1 base, and 3 bases lay between the germline ends. The CDR3 spells CSVRNTEAFF. The CDR3 nucleotides are TGCAGCGTCCGGAACACTGAAGCTTTCTTT. The complete variable domain, with remaining parts taken from reference TRBV29-1 and TRBJ1-1, reads SAVISQKPSRDICQRGTSLTIQCQVDSQVTMMFWYRQQPGQSLTLIATANQGSEATYESGFVIDKFPISRPNLTFSTLTVSNMSPEDSSIYLCSVRNTEAFFGQGTRLTVV.

This clone has only a few counts. The chain has TRBV5-1 and TRBJ1-6, with a weak D call TRBD1 (5 bases). CDR1 and CDR2 from the germline V gene are SGHRS and YFSETQ. CDR3 length: 17 amino acids. Trimming removed 0 bases at V and 0 bases at J, with 10 bases between. This CDR3 is CASSLADDSSYNSPLHF. For the CDR3, the DNA is TGCGCCAGCAGCTTGGCTGACGACAGCTCCTATAATTCACCCCTCCACTTT.

The V and J genes are TRBV6-5 and TRBJ1-3; D gene ambiguous. The germline V gene has CDR1 MNHEY and CDR2 SVGAGI. The CDR3 loop spans 16 amino acids. V lost 0 bases and J lost 0, with 9 bases in between. The CDR3 region has the DNA TGTGCCAGCAGTTACTCGACAATCAACTCTGGAAACACCATATATTTT. Protein product: CASSYSTINSGNTIYF.